The clone carrying this T cell receptor beta chain is medium-sized (0.01 to 0.1%) in the sample. The junction shows a germline mismatch at one end, possibly a read error. These data belong to a study of early T cells in non-severe SARS-CoV-2 infection. TCRdb itself ran the 5' RACE reads through MiXCR, one entry per CDR3 protein. The sample has over 70,000 distinct CDR3 sequences; 14% are singletons. The CDR3 runs 15 residues. The germline V gene has CDR1 KGHSH and CDR2 LQKENI. The rearrangement joins TRBV18 to TRBJ2-3, with a possible D match to TRBD1 (5 bases). The TCR was taken from an adult who was a healthcare worker with PCR-confirmed SARS-CoV-2 infection or an uninfected control (not recorded which). Material for sequencing was whole blood. CDR3 nucleotide sequence: TGTGCCAGCTCCCCACCCCAGGGTCGCACAGATACGCAGTATTTT. Its protein product is CASSPPQGRTDTQYF. Full variable domain (rest looked up from reference TRBV18 and TRBJ2-3): NAGVMQNPRHLVRRRGQEARLRCSPMKGHSHVYWYRQLPEEGLKFMVYLQKENIIDESGMPKERFSAEFPKEGPSILRIQQVVRGDSAAYFCASSPPQGRTDTQYFGPGTRLTVL.